Below, one TCR beta chain is given with its context. This entry belongs to a study of shared clonotypes between healthy human individuals. V lost 7 bases and J 0 bases, leaving 17 bases between the germline ends. The germline gives CDR1 SQVTM, CDR2 ANQGSEA. This CDR3 comprises 15 residues. Sequenced by immunoSEQ multiplex PCR; TCRdb stores in-frame clones only, minus some. The sample contains approximately 2.4 million clones, approximately 95% of which appear only once. The sequence derives from a young man in good health. The chain joins TRBV29-1 to TRBJ2-3; D might be TRBD2 (5 bases). Sequencing input: naive CD4+ T cells sorted from blood. Documented subset: CD45RA+ positively selected. The CDR3 loop reads CSATRSRTSTDTQYF. CDR3 DNA sequence: TGCAGCGCTACCAGAAGCCGGACTAGCACAGATACGCAGTATTTT.